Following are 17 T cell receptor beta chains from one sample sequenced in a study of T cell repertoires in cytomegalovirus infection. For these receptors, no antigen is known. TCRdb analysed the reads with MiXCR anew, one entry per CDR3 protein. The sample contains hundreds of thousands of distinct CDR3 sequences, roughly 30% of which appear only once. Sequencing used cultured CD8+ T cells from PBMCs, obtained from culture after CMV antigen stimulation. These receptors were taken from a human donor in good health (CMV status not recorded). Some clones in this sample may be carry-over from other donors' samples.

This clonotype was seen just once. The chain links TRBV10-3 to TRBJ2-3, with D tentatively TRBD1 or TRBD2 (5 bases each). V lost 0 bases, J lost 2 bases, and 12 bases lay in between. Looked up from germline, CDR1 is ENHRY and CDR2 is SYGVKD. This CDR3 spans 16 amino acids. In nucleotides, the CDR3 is TGTGCCATCAGTGAGTCGTGGGGGACGATCACAGATACGCAGTATTTT. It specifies CAISESWGTITDTQYF.

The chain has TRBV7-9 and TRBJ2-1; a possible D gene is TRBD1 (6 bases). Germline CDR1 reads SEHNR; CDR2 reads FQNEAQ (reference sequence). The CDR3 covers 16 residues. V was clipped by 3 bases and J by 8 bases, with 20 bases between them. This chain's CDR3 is CASSFPPTQGSHEQFF. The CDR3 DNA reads TGTGCCAGCAGCTTCCCCCCCACACAGGGCTCGCATGAGCAGTTCTTC.

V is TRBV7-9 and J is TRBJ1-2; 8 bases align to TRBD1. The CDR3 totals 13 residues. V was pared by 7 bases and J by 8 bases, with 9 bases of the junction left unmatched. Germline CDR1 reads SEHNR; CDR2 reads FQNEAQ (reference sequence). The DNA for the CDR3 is TGTGCCAGCACCGATACAGGGGGTAAAGGCTACACCTTC. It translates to CASTDTGGKGYTF.

CDR3 loop: CASSSGVTRRGYTF. Here the CDR3 DNA reads TGCGCCAGCAGCTCCGGGGTAACCCGACGAGGCTACACCTTC. The chain combines TRBV5-1 with TRBJ1-2; no clear D gene. V lost 3 bases, J lost 8 bases, and 17 bases lay in between. This CDR3 is built from 14 residues. CDR1 is SGHRS, CDR2 YFSETQ, per germline.

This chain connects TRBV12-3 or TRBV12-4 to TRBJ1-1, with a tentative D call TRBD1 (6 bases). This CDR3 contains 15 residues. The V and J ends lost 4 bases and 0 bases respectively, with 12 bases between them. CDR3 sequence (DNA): TGTGCCAGCAGTTCATCGGGACATTTGAACACTGAAGCTTTCTTT. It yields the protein CASSSSGHLNTEAFF.

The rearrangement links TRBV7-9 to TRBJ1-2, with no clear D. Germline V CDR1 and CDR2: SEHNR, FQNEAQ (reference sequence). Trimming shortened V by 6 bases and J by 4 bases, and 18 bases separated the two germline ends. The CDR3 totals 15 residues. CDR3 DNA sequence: TGTGCCAGCAGAGCCCCTATTGGCAGCAGCTATGGCTACACCTTC. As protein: CASRAPIGSSYGYTF.

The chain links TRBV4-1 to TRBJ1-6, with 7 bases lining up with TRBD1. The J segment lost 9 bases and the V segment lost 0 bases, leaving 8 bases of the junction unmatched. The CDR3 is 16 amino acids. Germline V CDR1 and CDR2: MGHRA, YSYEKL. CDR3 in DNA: TGCGCCAGCAGCCAAGAAGGGGGGACAGTGGGTTCACCCCTCCACTTT. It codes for CASSQEGGTVGSPLHF.

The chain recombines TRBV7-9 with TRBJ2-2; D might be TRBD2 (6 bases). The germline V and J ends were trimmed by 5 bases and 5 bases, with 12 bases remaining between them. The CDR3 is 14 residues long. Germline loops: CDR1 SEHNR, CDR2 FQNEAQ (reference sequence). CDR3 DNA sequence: TGTGCCAGCAGCGCGGGACTTCCGACCGGGGAGCTGTTTTTT. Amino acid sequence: CASSAGLPTGELFF. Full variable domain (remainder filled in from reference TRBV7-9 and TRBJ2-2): DTGVSQNPRHKITKRGQNVTFRCDPISEHNRLYWYRQTLGQGPEFLTYFQNEAQLEKSRLLSDRFSAERPKGSFSTLEIQRTEQGDSAMYLCASSAGLPTGELFFGEGSRLTVL.

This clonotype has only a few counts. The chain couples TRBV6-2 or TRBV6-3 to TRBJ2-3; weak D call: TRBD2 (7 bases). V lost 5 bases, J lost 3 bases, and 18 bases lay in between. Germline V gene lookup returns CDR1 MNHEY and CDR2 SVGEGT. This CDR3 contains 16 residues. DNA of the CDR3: TGTGCCAGCAGTCCAGGGGAACTAGCGTGGACAGATACGCAGTATTTT. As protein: CASSPGELAWTDTQYF.

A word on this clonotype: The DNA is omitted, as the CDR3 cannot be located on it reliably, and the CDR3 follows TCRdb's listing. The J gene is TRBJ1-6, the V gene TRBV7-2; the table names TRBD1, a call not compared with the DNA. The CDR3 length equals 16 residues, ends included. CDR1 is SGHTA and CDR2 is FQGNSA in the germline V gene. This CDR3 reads CASSPPLWQNNPPLHF.

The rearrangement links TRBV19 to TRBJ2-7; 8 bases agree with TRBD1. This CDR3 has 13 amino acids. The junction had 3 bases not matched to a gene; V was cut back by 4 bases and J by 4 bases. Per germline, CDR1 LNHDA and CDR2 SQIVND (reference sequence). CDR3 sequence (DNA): TGTGCCAGTAGTACGGGACAGGAGTACGAGCAGTACTTC. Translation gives CASSTGQEYEQYF.

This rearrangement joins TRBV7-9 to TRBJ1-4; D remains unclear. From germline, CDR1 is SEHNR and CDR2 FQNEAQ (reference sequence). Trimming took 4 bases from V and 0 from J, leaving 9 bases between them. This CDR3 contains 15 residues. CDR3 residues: CASSSKGATNEKLFF. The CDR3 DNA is TGTGCCAGCAGCTCGAAGGGTGCAACTAATGAAAAACTGTTTTTT. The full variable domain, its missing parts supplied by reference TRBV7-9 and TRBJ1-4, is DTGVSQNPRHKITKRGQNVTFRCDPISEHNRLYWYRQTLGQGPEFLTYFQNEAQLEKSRLLSDRFSAERPKGSFSTLEIQRTEQGDSAMYLCASSSKGATNEKLFFGSGTQLSVL.

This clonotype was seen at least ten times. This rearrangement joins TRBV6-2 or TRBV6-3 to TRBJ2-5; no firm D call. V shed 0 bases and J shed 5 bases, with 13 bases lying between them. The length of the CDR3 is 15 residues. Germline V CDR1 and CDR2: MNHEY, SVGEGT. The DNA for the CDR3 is TGTGCCAGCAGTTACTCAGTCCGGGTTCGGGAGACCCAGTACTTC. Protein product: CASSYSVRVRETQYF.

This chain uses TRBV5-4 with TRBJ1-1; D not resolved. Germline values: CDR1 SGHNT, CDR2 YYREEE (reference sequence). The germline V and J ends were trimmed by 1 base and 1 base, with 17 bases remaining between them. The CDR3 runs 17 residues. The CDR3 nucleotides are TGTGCCAGCAGCTTGTTAAACCCCTTTTCTTGGAACACTGAAGCTTTCTTT. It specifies CASSLLNPFSWNTEAFF.

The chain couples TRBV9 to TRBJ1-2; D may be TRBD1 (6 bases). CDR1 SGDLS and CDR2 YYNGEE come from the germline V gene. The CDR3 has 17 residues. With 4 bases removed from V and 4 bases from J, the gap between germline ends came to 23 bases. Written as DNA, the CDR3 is TGTGCCAGCAGCCCCTTCTCCTCGTGGACAGCGCTCTATGGCTACACCTTC. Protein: CASSPFSSWTALYGYTF.

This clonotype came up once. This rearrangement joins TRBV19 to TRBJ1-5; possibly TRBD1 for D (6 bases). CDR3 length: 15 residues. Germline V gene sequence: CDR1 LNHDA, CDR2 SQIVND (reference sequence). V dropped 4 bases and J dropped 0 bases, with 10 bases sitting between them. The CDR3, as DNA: TGTGCCAGTAGTAGGCTCAGGGGTAGCAATCAGCCCCAGCATTTT. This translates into CASSRLRGSNQPQHF.

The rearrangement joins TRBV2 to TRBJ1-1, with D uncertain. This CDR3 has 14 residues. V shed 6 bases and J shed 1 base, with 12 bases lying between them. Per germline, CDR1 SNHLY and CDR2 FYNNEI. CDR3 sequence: CASRTRAENTEAFF. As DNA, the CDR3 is TGTGCCAGCAGAACTCGGGCAGAGAACACTGAAGCTTTCTTT.